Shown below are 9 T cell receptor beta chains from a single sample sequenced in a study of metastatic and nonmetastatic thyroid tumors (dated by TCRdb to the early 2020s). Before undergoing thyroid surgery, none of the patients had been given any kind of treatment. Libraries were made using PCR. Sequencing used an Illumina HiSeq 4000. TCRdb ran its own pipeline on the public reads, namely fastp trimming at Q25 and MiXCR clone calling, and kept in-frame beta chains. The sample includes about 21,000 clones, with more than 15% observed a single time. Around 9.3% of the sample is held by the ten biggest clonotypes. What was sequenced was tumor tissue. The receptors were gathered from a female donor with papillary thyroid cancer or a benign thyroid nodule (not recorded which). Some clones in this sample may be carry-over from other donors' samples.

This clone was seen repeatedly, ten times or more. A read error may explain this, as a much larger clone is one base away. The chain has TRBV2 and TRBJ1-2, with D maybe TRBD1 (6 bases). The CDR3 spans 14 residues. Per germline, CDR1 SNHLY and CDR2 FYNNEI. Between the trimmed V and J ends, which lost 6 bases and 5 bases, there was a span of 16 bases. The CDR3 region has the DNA TGTGCCAGCAGAAGGGAGGGGGTGGGGTATGGCTACACCTTC. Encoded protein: CASRREGVGYGYTF.

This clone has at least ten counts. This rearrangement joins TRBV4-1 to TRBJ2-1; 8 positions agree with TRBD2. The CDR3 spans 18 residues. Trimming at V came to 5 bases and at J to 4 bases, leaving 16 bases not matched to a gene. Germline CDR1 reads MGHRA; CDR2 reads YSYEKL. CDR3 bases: TGCGCCAGCAGCGGGGAGAGCGGGAGCGCTACTTGGTACAATGAGCAGTTCTTC. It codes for CASSGESGSATWYNEQFF.

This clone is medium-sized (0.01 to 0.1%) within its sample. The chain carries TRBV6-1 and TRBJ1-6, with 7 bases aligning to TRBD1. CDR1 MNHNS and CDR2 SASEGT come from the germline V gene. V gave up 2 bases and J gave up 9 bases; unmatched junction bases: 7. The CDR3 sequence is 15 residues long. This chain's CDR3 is CASSERQGVGSPLHF. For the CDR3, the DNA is TGTGCCAGCAGTGAAAGACAGGGAGTCGGTTCACCCCTCCACTTT.

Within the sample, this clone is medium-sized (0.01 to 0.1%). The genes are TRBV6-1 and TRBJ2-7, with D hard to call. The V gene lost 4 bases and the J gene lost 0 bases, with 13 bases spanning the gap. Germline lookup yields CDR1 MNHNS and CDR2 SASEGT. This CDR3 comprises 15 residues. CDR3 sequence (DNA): TGTGCCAGCAGTGTGCGTCCCGAGAGCTCCTACGAGCAGTACTTC. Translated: CASSVRPESSYEQYF.

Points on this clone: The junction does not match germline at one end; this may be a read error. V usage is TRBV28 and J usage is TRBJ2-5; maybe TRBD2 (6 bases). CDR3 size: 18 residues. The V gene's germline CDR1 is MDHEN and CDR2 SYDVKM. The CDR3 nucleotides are TGTGCCAGCTCCCCACAGTGGGTGCTCAAGGGACTCGGGGAGACCCAGTATTTC. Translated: CASSPQWVLKGLGETQYF.

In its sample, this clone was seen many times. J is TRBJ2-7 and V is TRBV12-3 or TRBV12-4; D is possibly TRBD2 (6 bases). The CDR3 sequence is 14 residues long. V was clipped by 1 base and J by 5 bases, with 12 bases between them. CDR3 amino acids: CASSLDGSLDEQYF. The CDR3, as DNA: TGTGCCAGCAGTTTAGACGGGAGTCTCGACGAGCAGTACTTC.

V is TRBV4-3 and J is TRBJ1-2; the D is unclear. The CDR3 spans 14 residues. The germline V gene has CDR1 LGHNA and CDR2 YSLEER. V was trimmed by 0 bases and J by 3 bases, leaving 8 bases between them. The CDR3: CASSQERWYYGYTF. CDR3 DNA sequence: TGCGCCAGCAGCCAAGAGCGGTGGTACTATGGCTACACCTTC.

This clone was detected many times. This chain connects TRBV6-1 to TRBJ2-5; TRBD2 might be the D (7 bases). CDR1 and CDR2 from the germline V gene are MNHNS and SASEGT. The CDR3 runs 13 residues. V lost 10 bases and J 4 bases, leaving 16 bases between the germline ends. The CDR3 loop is CATSRGGVETQYF. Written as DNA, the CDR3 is TGTGCCACCTCCAGGGGAGGGGTAGAGACCCAGTACTTC.

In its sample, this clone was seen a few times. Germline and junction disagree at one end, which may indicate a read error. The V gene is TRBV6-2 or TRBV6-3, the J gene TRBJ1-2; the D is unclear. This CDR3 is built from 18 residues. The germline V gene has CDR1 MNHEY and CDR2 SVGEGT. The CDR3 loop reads CASRMRDLRRRTNYVYTF. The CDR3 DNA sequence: TGTGCCAGCAGGATGAGAGACCTGCGGAGACGAACTAACTATGTCTACACCTTC.